This TCR beta chain was found in a study of T cell changes during pregnancy in multiple sclerosis. Losses at the gene ends were 2 bases for V and 6 bases for J; bases not matched to a gene: 2. The length of the CDR3 is 14 residues. CDR1 is MNHEY, CDR2 SMNVEV, per germline (reference sequence). Libraries were prepared by immunoSEQ multiplex PCR; TCRdb keeps only in-frame clonotypes and omits some of them. The table includes about 40,000 clones, 85% to 95% detected once. The J gene is TRBJ1-1, the V gene TRBV27; 11 positions agree with TRBD1. This clonotype was obtained from a female donor with multiple sclerosis, enrolled in a pregnancy study. The sample was CD8+ T cells from peripheral blood mononuclear cells, taken in the third trimester of pregnancy. The CDR3 DNA reads as TGTGCCAGCAGTTTAATGGGACAGGGGGCTGAAGCTTTCTTT. This codes for CASSLMGQGAEAFF.